This T cell receptor beta chain was recorded in a study of T cells after yellow fever vaccination (dated by TCRdb to the late 2010s). Regarding the study in general: The SMART-Seq v4 Ultra Low Input RNA kit was used to prepare libraries from fractions with low cell numbers. Bulk TCR alpha and beta repertoires were sequenced longitudinally to track T-cell clones before and after primary and booster YFV17D yellow fever vaccination. Bulk PBMC replicates and cell subsets were isolated from blood drawn at multiple timepoints before and after both primary and secondary immunization. Two healthy male donors, one aged 18 to 30 and one aged 30 to 40 years, were included in the cohort.

Synthesis of TCR cDNA relied on 5'RACE template switching, a step that introduced a universal primer site along with unique molecular identifiers. cDNA synthesis was primed from both the TCR alpha and TCR beta constant segments. Library amplification involved two PCR steps, and the second step added sample barcodes and sequencing adapters. Libraries were sequenced on Illumina HiSeq 2500 (2x100 bp) or NovaSeq (2x150 bp). Regarding the original processing steps: Reads were demultiplexed and collapsed into UMI consensus sequences with MIGEC, and V(D)J alignment was performed with MiXCR. Using edgeR on replicate PBMC samples, clonotypes were called vaccine-responding if FDR was below 0.01 and the log2 fold change was above 5 up to day 15. Bulk clonotypes were assigned CD4 or CD8 identity according to which sequenced CD4 or CD8 repertoire held them at higher abundance. In TCRdb, the public reads were trimmed at Q25 with fastp and aligned with MiXCR, with productive beta chains retained. Rows matching on CDR3 protein sequence are summarized as one entry with the most common DNA and genes. V and J calls and clone size were set by TCRdb, not the authors. The sample profile shows about 400,000 distinct CDR3 sequences; around 10% of them were found once. The biggest ten clones account for around 20% of the sample.

The paper as a whole reports these results and caveats: Most clones expanded after primary vaccination were re-detected after the booster (around 96% of CD4 and 88% of CD8), suggesting broad memory maintenance. Computational filtering was required because FACS-sorted repertoires could contain abundant contaminating clonotypes from the bulk population. The secondary T-cell response was weaker than the primary response but faster, peaking on day 5 instead of day 15. Because the study included only a couple of donors, the extent to which the findings can be generalized is limited. A small fraction of clonotypes appeared in both the CD4 and CD8 compartments, likely as a result of convergent recombination.

What the treatment or condition label conveys for this sample: live attenuated yellow fever vaccine strain. At every blood-draw timepoint, two biological replicates of bulk PBMCs were collected. PBMCs were isolated from peripheral blood using a standard Ficoll-Paque protocol. RNA was extracted with TriZol from bulk PBMCs, CD4 and CD8 fractions, and dextramer-positive and dextramer-negative fractions. Counted from cysteine to phenylalanine, this CDR3 has 15 amino acids. Just CDR3 DNA is preserved here, 45 bases in frame from base 1. V is pared back by 5 bases and J by 1 base, with 12 bases lying between the germline termini. Per the germline V gene, SGHAT is the CDR1 and FQNNGV is the CDR2. This clonotype has just a few counts. It has no known antigen specificity. Base qualities are missing; no much larger clone stands one base away.

The chain joins TRBV11-2 to TRBJ1-5; tentative D gene TRBD1, with 5 bases matching. The source material was PBMCs, sampled on the day of the first yellow fever vaccination. The sequence came from a man younger than 35 who received the YFV17D yellow fever vaccine. Read as DNA, the sequence is TGTGCCAGCAGCCGCGGGGGAGGGAGCAATCAGCCCCAGCATTTT. Its translation is CASSRGGGSNQPQHF.